Listed below are T cell receptor beta chains from one sample, sequenced in a study of cytomegalovirus exposure and HLA in healthy donors. Assay: immunoSEQ multiplex PCR; the TCRdb copy retains only in-frame clones and omits some. The table shows around 110,000 clones, with roughly 69% occurring only once. The sample was PBMCs. These receptors originate from a woman in her thirties or forties in good health and CMV-seropositive. The CDR3 runs from the conserved cysteine through the conserved F or W. A D gene is named only where the DNA matches it firmly. Clone sizes are given selectively: once, few, many, or a class where the clone is expanded.

clone_size j_call v_call d_call cdr3_aa cdr3_nt
NA TRBJ2-7 TRBV25-1 NA CASTRGGGDEQYF TGTGCCAGCACCCGAGGAGGGGGCGACGAGCAGTACTTC
NA TRBJ2-2 TRBV1 NA CTSSQGGRRTGELFF TGCACCAGCAGCCAAGGCGGGAGGCGGACCGGGGAGCTGTTTTTT
NA TRBJ2-1 TRBV5-4 NA CASSLFLTGSYNEQFF TGTGCCAGCAGCTTGTTCCTGACGGGCTCCTACAATGAGCAGTTCTTC
few TRBJ2-7 TRBV27 NA CASTTSPGYEQYF TGTGCCAGCACCACGTCGCCGGGGTACGAGCAGTACTTC
few TRBJ1-5 TRBV2 NA CASSKITGPPQPQHF TGTGCCAGCAGTAAAATAACAGGGCCCCCGCAGCCCCAGCATTTT
NA TRBJ1-1 TRBV14 NA CASSHLTGVNTEAFF TGTGCCAGCAGCCACCTTACAGGTGTGAACACTGAAGCTTTCTTT
NA TRBJ2-1 TRBV7-2 TRBD2 CASSSWTSGSHEQFF TGTGCCAGCAGCTCCTGGACTAGCGGGAGCCATGAGCAGTTCTTC
NA TRBJ1-1 TRBV15 NA CAAGVNTEAFF TGTGCCGCCGGAGTGAACACTGAAGCTTTCTTT
once TRBJ2-7 TRBV11-2 TRBD2 CASSPWSVAGGNYEQYF TGTGCCAGCAGCCCCTGGTCGGTAGCGGGAGGCAACTACGAGCAGTACTTC
NA TRBJ2-5 TRBV4-2 NA CASSQGTIQETQYF TGTGCCAGCAGCCAAGGGACAATCCAAGAGACCCAGTACTTC
few TRBJ2-2 TRBV5-1 NA CASSLDRGKTNTGELFF TGCGCCAGCAGCTTGGATCGGGGTAAAACGAACACCGGGGAGCTGTTTTTT
NA TRBJ2-2 TRBV7-3 NA CASSAPGDTGELFF TGTGCCAGCAGCGCTCCAGGGGACACCGGGGAGCTGTTTTTT
few TRBJ2-3 TRBV7-2 TRBD2 CASSLTNGGDTDTQYF TGTGCCAGCAGCCTCACCAACGGGGGGGACACAGATACGCAGTATTTT
NA TRBJ2-7 TRBV9 TRBD1 CASSATGGWEQYF TGTGCCAGCAGCGCTACAGGGGGCTGGGAGCAGTACTTC
few TRBJ2-5 TRBV7-2 TRBD2 CASSMGLARGETQYF TGTGCCAGCAGCATGGGACTAGCCAGGGGAGAGACCCAGTACTTC
few TRBJ2-7 TRBV4-1 TRBD2 CASSPGLAGGRRGQYF TGCGCCAGCAGCCCAGGACTAGCGGGAGGACGAAGGGGGCAGTACTTC
few TRBJ2-7 TRBV7-9 TRBD1 CASTPPGQGVSSYEQYF TGTGCCAGCACCCCCCCGGGACAGGGCGTGAGCTCCTACGAGCAGTACTTC
NA TRBJ2-3 TRBV4-3 TRBD2 CASSQGSGRSTDTQYF TGCGCCAGCAGCCAAGGGAGCGGGAGGAGCACAGATACGCAGTATTTT
few TRBJ2-7 TRBV6-4 NA CASIPPTRNEQYF TGTGCCAGCATCCCTCCGACTAGAAACGAGCAGTACTTC
NA TRBJ1-5 TRBV7-8 NA CASSLEQGRNQPQHF TGTGCCAGCAGCTTAGAACAGGGAAGGAATCAGCCCCAGCATTTT
NA TRBJ1-1 TRBV11-2 NA CASSSFRGITEAFF TGTGCCAGCAGCTCTTTTAGGGGGATCACTGAAGCTTTCTTT
NA TRBJ1-2 TRBV7-9 TRBD1 CASSTATGAFYGYTF TGTGCCAGCTCAACCGCGACAGGGGCGTTCTATGGCTACACCTTC
NA TRBJ1-1 TRBV6-6 NA CASSYSENEAFF TGTGCCAGCAGTTACTCTGAGAATGAAGCTTTCTTT
NA TRBJ2-1 TRBV9 TRBD2 CASSEGGRDYNEQFF TGTGCCAGCAGCGAAGGCGGGAGAGACTACAATGAGCAGTTCTTC
NA TRBJ2-3 TRBV29-1 TRBD1 CSVDGQGSDTQYF TGCAGCGTTGACGGACAGGGCTCAGATACGCAGTATTTT
NA TRBJ2-7 TRBV25-1 TRBD2 CASSPHPAGGTYEQYF TGTGCCAGCAGTCCCCACCCGGCGGGAGGGACGTACGAGCAGTACTTC
NA TRBJ1-1 TRBV7-9 NA CASSSPTRPTEAFF TGTGCCAGCAGCTCACCTACTAGACCCACTGAAGCTTTCTTT
NA TRBJ2-5 TRBV5-4 TRBD2 CASSIGTSGETQYF TGTGCCAGCAGCATCGGGACTAGCGGAGAGACCCAGTACTTC
NA TRBJ2-7 TRBV5-1 TRBD1 CASSGGQGEAGYEQYF TGCGCCAGCAGCGGGGGACAGGGGGAGGCCGGCTACGAGCAGTACTTC
NA TRBJ1-5 TRBV2 NA CARGGQHSNQPQHF TGTGCCAGGGGGGGGCAGCATAGCAATCAGCCCCAGCATTTT
NA TRBJ1-2 TRBV6-6 TRBD1 CASSREGAHYGYTF TGTGCCAGCAGTCGTGAGGGGGCTCACTATGGCTACACCTTC
NA TRBJ2-3 TRBV19 TRBD1 CASRDRATDTQYF TGTGCCAGTAGGGACAGGGCGACAGATACGCAGTATTTT
NA TRBJ1-4 TRBV9 TRBD1 CASSPGSGGEKLFF TGTGCCAGCAGCCCAGGTTCAGGGGGTGAAAAACTGTTTTTT
NA TRBJ2-5 TRBV7-9 NA CASSLTAGQETQYF TGTGCCAGCAGCTTAACAGCGGGTCAAGAGACCCAGTACTTC
NA TRBJ1-5 TRBV19 NA CASSDNPGASNQPQHF TGTGCCAGTAGTGATAACCCAGGGGCAAGCAATCAGCCCCAGCATTTT
few TRBJ2-7 TRBV5-4 NA CASSPDSSYEQYF TGTGCCAGCAGCCCGGACAGCTCCTACGAGCAGTACTTC
NA TRBJ2-7 TRBV5-1 NA CASSPVTGTYEQYF TGCGCCAGCAGCCCGGTGACAGGTACCTACGAGCAGTACTTC
once TRBJ2-5 TRBV11-3 TRBD1 CASSRNRGTQETQYF TGTGCCAGCAGCCGCAACAGGGGAACCCAAGAGACCCAGTACTTC
once TRBJ2-7 TRBV4-1 TRBD2 CASSQEIAGVEQYF TGCGCCAGCAGCCAAGAGATAGCGGGAGTCGAGCAGTACTTC
NA TRBJ2-3 TRBV7-9 TRBD2 CASSLFTSGRAADTQYF TGTGCCAGCAGCTTATTTACGAGCGGGAGGGCCGCAGATACGCAGTATTTT
NA TRBJ1-1 TRBV28 NA CASSRLQGPIFF TGTGCCAGCAGTCGATTACAGGGCCCTATTTTCTTT
NA TRBJ1-5 TRBV28 TRBD1 CASKDRAPQPQHF TGTGCCAGCAAAGACAGGGCGCCTCAGCCCCAGCATTTT
few TRBJ2-7 TRBV7-2 TRBD2 CASSPPGTSGYEQYF TGTGCCAGCAGCCCCCCCGGGACTAGCGGCTACGAGCAGTACTTC
NA TRBJ1-2 TRBV6-4 TRBD1 CASRPGTGTEGYTF TGTGCCAGCCGCCCCGGGACAGGGACAGAAGGCTACACCTTC
few TRBJ2-2 TRBV7-2 TRBD2 CASSLVGTSTGGELFF TGTGCCAGCAGCTTAGTCGGGACTAGCACTGGCGGGGAGCTGTTTTTT
NA TRBJ2-3 TRBV19 NA CASSMRGSTDTQYF TGTGCCAGTAGTATGCGCGGGAGCACAGATACGCAGTATTTT
NA TRBJ2-1 TRBV7-2 NA CASSLLGGQVIYNEQFF TGTGCCAGCAGCTTATTGGGAGGACAGGTGATCTACAATGAGCAGTTCTTC
NA TRBJ1-5 TRBV4-3 NA CASSQETTGVYSNQPQHF TGCGCCAGCAGCCAAGAAACCACAGGAGTTTATAGCAATCAGCCCCAGCATTTT
NA TRBJ2-7 TRBV27 TRBD2 CASSSGTSIHEQYF TGTGCCAGCAGTTCCGGGACTAGCATCCACGAGCAGTACTTC
NA TRBJ2-7 TRBV27 TRBD2 CASSLSAGGHYEQYF TGTGCCAGCAGTTTATCAGCGGGAGGGCACTACGAGCAGTACTTC
NA TRBJ2-5 TRBV19 TRBD1 CASSTGTGGETQYF TGTGCCAGTAGTACCGGGACAGGGGGAGAGACCCAGTACTTC
NA TRBJ2-7 TRBV5-1 NA CASSQRRDSYEQYF TGCGCCAGCAGCCAACGACGGGACTCCTACGAGCAGTACTTC